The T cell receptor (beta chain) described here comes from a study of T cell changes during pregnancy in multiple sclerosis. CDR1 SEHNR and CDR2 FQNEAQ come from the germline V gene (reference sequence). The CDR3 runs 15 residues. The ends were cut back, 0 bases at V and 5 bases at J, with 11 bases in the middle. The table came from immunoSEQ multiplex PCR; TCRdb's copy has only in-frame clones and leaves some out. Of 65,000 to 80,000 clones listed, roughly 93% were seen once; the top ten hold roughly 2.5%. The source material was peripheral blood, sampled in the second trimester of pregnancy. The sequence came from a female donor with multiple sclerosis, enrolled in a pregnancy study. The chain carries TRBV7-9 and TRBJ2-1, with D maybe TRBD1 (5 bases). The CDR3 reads CASSLAIRVHNEQFF. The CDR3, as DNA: TGTGCCAGCAGCTTAGCTATCAGGGTGCACAATGAGCAGTTCTTC.